This T cell receptor (delta chain) was sequenced for a study of gamma-delta chains in newborns, infants, children. This clone was observed a few times. TCRdb re-called the reads through CATT. This repertoire shows 5,700 or so delta-chain clones, 0.35% to 0.5% found once; its top ten account for approximately 15%. This receptor was taken from a child who was a newborn, infant or young child, either healthy, febrile or measles-vaccinated (not recorded which). Sequencing was performed on blood.

CDR3 in amino acids: CACDTVLGDTTLTAQLFF. CDR3 in DNA: TGTGCCTGTGACACCGTACTGGGGGATACCACTTTGACAGCACAACTCTTCTTT. This rearrangement joins TRDV2 to TRDJ2; TRDD3 aligns across 12 bases. CDR1 is GEAIGNYY and CDR2 is EKD in the germline V gene. With 0 bases clipped from V and 0 bases from J, the junction kept 4 bases outside the gene matches. This CDR3 region has 18 residues.